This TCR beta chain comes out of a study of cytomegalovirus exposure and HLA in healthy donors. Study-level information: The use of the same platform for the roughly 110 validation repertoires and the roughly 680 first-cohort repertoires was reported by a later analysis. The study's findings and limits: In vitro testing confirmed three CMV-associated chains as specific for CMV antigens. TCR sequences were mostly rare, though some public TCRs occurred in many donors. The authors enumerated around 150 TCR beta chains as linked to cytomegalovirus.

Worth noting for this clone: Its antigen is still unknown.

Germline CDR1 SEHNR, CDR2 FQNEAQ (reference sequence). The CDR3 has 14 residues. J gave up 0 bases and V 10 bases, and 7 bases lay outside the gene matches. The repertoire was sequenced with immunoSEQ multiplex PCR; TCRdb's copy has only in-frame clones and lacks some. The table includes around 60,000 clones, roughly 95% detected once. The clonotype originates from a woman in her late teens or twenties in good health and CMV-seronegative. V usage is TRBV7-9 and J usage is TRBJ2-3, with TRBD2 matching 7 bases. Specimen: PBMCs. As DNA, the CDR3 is TGTGCCACCTCGACTAGCCTAAGCACAGATACGCAGTATTTT. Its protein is CATSTSLSTDTQYF.